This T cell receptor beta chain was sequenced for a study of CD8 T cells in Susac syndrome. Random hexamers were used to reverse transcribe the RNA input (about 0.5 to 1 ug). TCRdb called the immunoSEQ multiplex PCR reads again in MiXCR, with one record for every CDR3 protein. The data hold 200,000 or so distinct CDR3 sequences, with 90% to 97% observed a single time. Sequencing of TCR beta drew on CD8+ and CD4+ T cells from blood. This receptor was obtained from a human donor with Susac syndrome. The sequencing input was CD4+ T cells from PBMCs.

This CDR3 reads CATSDLLGGEQFF. In DNA form, the CDR3 reads TGTGCCACCAGTGACCTGCTCGGTGGTGAGCAGTTCTTC. The V and J genes are TRBV24-1 and TRBJ2-1, with D unresolved. This CDR3 is built from 13 residues. Germline V CDR1 and CDR2: KGHDR, SFDVKD. V lost 4 bases and J 9 bases, leaving 12 bases between the germline ends.